This T cell receptor beta chain came from a study of CD8+ T cells in alopecia areata. Looking at the study overall: Administration of oral tofacitinib to treated patients was at 5 to 10 mg twice daily.

PBMCs were stained for CD3, CD4 and CD8, and CD4+ and CD8+ T cells were sorted. The V end was cut by 3 bases, the J end by 1 base, with 9 bases between. CDR3 length: 15 residues. Germline lookup yields CDR1 PRHDT and CDR2 FYEKMQ (reference sequence). Extracted RNA was reverse transcribed into cDNA, the sequencing template. Method: immunoSEQ multiplex PCR; TCRdb's copy keeps in-frame clones and lacks some. Counted here are 250,000 or so clones, less than 80% occurring once; the ten biggest clones make up under 1.5%. This TCR came from a human donor with alopecia areata. Here the sequenced sample was CD4+ T cells sorted from blood, taken at week 0. The V and J genes are TRBV13 and TRBJ2-2; TRBD2 might be the D (6 bases). The CDR3 nucleotides read TGTGCCAGCAGCTTCTGGCGGGGGAACACCGGGGAGCTGTTTTTT. Translated: CASSFWRGNTGELFF.